These 5 T cell receptor beta chains share one sample of origin, sequenced in a study of blood T cell repertoires in COVID-19. Sequencing used immunoSEQ multiplex PCR; TCRdb keeps in-frame clones, though not all of them. The table has roughly 200,000 clones, about 87% seen once. The sequenced sample was PBMCs or T cells enriched from blood (not recorded which). These receptors all come from a man between 18 and 29 years old with acute COVID-19.

The chain combines TRBV24-1 with TRBJ2-3, with D possibly TRBD2 on 5 matching bases. V was shortened by 7 bases and J by 1 base, with 17 bases between the two germline ends. CDR1 KGHDR and CDR2 SFDVKD come from the germline V gene. The CDR3 consists of 16 residues. For the CDR3, the DNA is TGTGCCACCAGGACTAATAATGTGGAGGGCACAGATACGCAGTATTTT. This codes for CATRTNNVEGTDTQYF.

The chain uses TRBV11-2 and TRBJ2-7; 7 positions agree with TRBD1. CDR3 length equals 15 residues. With V trimmed by 5 bases and J by 0 bases, 7 bases remained unmatched. The V gene's germline CDR1 is SGHAT and CDR2 FQNNGV. The CDR3 DNA is TGTGCCAGCAGCCAACTAGGGGGCATCTCCTACGAGCAGTACTTC. It yields the protein CASSQLGGISYEQYF.

This chain joins TRBV5-1 and TRBJ1-4, with TRBD1 matching over 9 bases. The J segment lost 7 bases and the V segment lost 1 base, leaving 8 bases of the junction unmatched. The germline V gene encodes CDR1 SGHRS and CDR2 YFSETQ. CDR3 length equals 16 residues. CDR3 sequence reads: CASSLHGTGKGEKLFF. The CDR3 DNA reads TGCGCCAGCAGCTTGCACGGGACAGGGAAGGGTGAAAAACTGTTTTTT.

This clone appeared a few times. The chain couples TRBV4-1 to TRBJ1-6; D call uncertain. V was trimmed by 1 base and J by 9 bases, leaving 13 bases between them. The CDR3 is 15 amino acids. Germline CDR1 and CDR2: MGHRA and YSYEKL. This CDR3 reads CASSQGRIEPSPLHF. The DNA for the CDR3 is TGCGCCAGCAGCCAAGGCAGGATCGAACCTTCACCCCTCCACTTT.

J is TRBJ2-7 and V is TRBV24-1; 9 nucleotides match TRBD1. V was pared by 5 bases and J by 1 base, with 2 bases of the junction left unmatched. Germline V gives CDR1 KGHDR, CDR2 SFDVKD. The CDR3 has 14 residues. The CDR3, as DNA: TGTGCCACCAGTGCCGGGACAGGGTCCTACGAGCAGTACTTC. It specifies CATSAGTGSYEQYF.